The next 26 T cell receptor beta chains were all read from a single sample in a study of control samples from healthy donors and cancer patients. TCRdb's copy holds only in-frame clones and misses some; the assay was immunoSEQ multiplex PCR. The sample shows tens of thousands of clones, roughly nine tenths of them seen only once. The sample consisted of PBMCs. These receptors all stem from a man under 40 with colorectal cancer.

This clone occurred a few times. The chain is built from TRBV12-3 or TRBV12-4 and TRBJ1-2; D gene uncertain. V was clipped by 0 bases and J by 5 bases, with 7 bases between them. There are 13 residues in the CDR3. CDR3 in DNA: TGTGCCAGCAGTTTAGCGCTCGGGTATGGCTACACCTTC. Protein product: CASSLALGYGYTF.

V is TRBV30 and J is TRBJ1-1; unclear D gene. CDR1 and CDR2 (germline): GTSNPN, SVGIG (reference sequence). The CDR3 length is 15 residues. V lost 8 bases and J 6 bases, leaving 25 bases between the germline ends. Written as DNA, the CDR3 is TGTGCCGCCGCGGGTACCTTGCTGAAGCCATCTGAAGCTTTCTTT. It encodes CAAAGTLLKPSEAFF. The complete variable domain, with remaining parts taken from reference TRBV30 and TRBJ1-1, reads SQTIHQWPATLVQPVGSPLSLECTVEGTSNPNLYWYRQAAGRGLQLLFYSVGIGQISSEVPQNLSASRPQDRQFILSSKKLLLSDSGFYLCAAAGTLLKPSEAFFGQGTRLTVV.

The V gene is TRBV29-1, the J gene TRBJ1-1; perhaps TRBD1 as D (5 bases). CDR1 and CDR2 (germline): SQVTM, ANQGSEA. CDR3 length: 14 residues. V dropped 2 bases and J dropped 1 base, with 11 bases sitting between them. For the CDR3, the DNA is TGCAGCGTTGAAAAAGGGGCGGGGAACACTGAAGCTTTCTTT. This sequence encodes CSVEKGAGNTEAFF.

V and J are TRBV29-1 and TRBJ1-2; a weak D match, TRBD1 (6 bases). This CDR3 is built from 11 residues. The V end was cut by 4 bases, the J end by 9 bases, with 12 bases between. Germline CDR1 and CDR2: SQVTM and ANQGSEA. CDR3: CSVGRGTSYTF. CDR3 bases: TGCAGCGTTGGTCGCGGGACAAGCTACACCTTC.

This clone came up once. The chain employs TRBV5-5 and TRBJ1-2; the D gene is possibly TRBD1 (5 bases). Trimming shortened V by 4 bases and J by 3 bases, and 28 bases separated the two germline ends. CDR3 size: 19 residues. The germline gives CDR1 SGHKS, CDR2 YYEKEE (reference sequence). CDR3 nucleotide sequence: TGTGCCAGCAGCCTATACCGGGGTGACCGGGGCCCACCCGACTATGGCTACACCTTC. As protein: CASSLYRGDRGPPDYGYTF.

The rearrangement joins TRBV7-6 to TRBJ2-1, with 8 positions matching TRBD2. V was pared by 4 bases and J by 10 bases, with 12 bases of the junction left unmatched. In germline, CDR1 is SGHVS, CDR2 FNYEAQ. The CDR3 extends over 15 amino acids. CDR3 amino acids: CASSSFPGLVAEQFF. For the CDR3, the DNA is TGTGCCAGCAGCTCTTTCCCGGGACTAGTGGCGGAGCAGTTCTTC.

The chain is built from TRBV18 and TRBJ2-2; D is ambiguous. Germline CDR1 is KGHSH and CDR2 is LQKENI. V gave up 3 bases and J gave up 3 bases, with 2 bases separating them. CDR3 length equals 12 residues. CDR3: CASSPDTGELFF. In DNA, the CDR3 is TGTGCCAGCTCACCGGACACCGGGGAGCTGTTTTTT.

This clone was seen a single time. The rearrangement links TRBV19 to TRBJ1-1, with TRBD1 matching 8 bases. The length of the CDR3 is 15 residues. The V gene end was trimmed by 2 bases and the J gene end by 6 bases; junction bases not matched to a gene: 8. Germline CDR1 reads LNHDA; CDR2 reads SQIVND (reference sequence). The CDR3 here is CASSITHRGDAEAFF. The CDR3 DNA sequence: TGTGCCAGTAGTATAACCCACAGGGGGGACGCTGAAGCTTTCTTT.

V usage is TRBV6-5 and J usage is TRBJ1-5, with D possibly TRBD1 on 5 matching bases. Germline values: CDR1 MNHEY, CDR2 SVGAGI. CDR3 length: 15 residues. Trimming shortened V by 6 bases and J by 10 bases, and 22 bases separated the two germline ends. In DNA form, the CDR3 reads TGTGCCAGCAGGGAGGGAGGGGTCCTTTGGGGACCCCAGCATTTT. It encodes CASREGGVLWGPQHF.

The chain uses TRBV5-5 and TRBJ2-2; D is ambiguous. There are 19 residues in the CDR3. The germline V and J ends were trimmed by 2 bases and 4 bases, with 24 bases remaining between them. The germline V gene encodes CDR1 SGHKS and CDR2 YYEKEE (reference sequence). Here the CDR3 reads CASSFGPRSTAGSTGELFF. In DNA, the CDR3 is TGTGCCAGCAGCTTTGGACCCAGATCTACGGCCGGGTCCACCGGGGAGCTGTTTTTT.

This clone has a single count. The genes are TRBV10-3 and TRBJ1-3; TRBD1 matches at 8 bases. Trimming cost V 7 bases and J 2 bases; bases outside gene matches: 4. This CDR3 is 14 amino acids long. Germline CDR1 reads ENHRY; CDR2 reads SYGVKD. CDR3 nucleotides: TGTGCCATCACCTTGGACAGGGCTGGAAACACCATATATTTT. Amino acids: CAITLDRAGNTIYF.

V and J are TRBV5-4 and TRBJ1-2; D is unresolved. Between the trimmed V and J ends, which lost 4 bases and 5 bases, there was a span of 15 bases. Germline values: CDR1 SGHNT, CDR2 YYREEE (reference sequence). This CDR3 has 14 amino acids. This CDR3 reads CASSIRGRDYGYTF. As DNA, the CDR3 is TGTGCCAGCAGCATACGAGGCAGAGATTATGGCTACACCTTC.

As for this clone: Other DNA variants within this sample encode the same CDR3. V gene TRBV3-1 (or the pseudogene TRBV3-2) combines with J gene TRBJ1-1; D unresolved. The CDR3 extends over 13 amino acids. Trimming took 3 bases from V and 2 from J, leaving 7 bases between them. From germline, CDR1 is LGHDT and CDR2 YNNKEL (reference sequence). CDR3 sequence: CASSQGRNTEAFF. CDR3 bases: TGTGCCAGCAGCCAGGGCCGCAACACTGAAGCTTTCTTT.

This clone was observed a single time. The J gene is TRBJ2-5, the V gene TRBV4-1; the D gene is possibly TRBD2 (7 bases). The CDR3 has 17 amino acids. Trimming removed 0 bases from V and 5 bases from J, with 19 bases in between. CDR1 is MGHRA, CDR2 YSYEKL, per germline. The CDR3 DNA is TGCGCCAGCAGCCAAGATGCGGGGGCTGGCGAGGGGGAGACCCAGTACTTC. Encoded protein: CASSQDAGAGEGETQYF.

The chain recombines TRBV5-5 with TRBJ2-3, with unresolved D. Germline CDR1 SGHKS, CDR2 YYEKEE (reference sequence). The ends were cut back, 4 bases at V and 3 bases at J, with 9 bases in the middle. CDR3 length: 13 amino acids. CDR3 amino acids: CASSPSNTDTQYF. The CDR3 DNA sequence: TGTGCCAGCAGCCCGTCTAATACAGATACGCAGTATTTT.

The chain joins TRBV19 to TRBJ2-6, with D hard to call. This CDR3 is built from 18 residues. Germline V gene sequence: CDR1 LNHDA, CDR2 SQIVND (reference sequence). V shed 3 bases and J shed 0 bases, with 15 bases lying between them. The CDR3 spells CASSMMGRANSGANVLTF. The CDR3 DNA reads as TGTGCCAGTAGTATGATGGGCCGAGCAAACTCTGGGGCCAACGTCCTGACTTTC.

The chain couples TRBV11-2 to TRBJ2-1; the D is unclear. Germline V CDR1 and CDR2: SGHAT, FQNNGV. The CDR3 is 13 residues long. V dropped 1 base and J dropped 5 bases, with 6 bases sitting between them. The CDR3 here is CASSLVRNNEQFF. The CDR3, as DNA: TGTGCCAGCAGCTTAGTTCGGAACAATGAGCAGTTCTTC.

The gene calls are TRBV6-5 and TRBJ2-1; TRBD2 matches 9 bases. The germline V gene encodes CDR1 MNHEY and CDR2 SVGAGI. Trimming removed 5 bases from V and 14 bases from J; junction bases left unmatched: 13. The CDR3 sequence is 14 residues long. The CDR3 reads CASSPTSGRNRKFF. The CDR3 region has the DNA TGTGCCAGCAGTCCGACTAGCGGTCGAAATAGAAAGTTCTTC.

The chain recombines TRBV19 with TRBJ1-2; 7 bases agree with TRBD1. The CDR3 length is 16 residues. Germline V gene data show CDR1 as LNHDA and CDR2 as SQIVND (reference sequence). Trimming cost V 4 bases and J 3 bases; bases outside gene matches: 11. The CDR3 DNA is TGTGCCAGTAGTACCCCCACAGGGGTTATCGACTATGGCTACACCTTC. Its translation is CASSTPTGVIDYGYTF.

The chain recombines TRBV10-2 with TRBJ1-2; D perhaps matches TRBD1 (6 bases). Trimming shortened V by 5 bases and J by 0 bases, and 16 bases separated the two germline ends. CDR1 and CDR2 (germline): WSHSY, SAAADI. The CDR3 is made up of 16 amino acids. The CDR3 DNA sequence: TGCGCCAGCAGTCCTCAGGGGAATAGGGCTAACTATGGCTACACCTTC. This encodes CASSPQGNRANYGYTF.

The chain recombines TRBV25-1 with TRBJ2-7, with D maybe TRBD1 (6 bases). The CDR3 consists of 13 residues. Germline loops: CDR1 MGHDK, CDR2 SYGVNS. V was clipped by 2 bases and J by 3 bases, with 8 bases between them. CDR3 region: CASSEGGSYEQYF. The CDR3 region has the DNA TGTGCCAGCAGTGAAGGGGGCAGCTACGAGCAGTACTTC.

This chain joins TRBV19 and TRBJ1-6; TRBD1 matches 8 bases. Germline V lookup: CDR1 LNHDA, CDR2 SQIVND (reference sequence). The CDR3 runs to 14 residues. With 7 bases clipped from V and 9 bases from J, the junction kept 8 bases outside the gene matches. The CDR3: CASTWTGRVSPLHF. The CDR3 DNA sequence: TGTGCCAGTACCTGGACAGGGAGGGTTTCACCCCTCCACTTT.

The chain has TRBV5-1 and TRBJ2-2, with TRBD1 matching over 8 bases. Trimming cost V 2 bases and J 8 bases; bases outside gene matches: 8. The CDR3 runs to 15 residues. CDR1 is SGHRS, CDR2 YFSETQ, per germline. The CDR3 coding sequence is TGCGCCAGCAGCTTCGGACAGGGAGAAATGGGGGAGCTGTTTTTT. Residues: CASSFGQGEMGELFF.

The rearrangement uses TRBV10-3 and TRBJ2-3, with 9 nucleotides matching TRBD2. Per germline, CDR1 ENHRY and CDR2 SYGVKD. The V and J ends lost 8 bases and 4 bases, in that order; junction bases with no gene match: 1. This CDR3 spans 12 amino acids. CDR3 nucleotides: TGTGCCATCCTAGCGGGGCCAGATACGCAGTATTTT. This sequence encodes CAILAGPDTQYF.

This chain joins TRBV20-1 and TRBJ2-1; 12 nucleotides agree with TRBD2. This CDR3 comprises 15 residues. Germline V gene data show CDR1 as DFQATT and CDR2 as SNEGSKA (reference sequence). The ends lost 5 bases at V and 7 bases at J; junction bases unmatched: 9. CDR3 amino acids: CSAGGLAGPRNEQFF. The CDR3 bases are TGCAGTGCTGGTGGACTAGCGGGGCCCCGGAATGAGCAGTTCTTC.

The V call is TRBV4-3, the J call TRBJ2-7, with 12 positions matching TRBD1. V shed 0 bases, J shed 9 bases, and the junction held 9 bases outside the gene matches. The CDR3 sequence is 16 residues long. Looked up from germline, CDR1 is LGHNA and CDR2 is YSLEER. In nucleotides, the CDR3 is TGCGCCAGCAGCCAAGACCCTGGGACAGGGGGCCTTGGGCAGTACTTC. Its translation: CASSQDPGTGGLGQYF.